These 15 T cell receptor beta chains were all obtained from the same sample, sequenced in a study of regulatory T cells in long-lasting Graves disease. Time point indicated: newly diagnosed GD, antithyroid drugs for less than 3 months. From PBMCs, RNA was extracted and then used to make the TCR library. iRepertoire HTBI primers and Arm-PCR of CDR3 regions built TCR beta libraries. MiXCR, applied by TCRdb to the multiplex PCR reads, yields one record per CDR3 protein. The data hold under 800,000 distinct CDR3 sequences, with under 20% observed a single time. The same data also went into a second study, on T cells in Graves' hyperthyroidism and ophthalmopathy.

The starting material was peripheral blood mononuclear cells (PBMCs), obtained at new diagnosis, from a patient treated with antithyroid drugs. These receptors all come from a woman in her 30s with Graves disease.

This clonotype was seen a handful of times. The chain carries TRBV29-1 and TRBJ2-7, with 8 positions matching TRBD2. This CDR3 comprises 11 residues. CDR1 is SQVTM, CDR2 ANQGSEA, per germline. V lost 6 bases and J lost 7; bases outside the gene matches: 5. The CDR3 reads CSVPGGIEQYF. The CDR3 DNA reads TGCAGCGTACCGGGGGGGATTGAGCAGTACTTC.

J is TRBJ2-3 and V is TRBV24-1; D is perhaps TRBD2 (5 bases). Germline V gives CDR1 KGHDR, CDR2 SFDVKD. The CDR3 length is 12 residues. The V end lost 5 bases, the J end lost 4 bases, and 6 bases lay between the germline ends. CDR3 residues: CATSGGPDTQYF. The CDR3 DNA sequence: TGTGCCACCAGTGGAGGGCCAGATACGCAGTATTTT.

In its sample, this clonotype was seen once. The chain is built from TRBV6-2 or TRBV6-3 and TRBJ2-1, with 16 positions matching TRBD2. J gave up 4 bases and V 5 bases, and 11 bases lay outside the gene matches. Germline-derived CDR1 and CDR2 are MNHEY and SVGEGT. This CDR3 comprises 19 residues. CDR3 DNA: TGTGCCAGCAGTCGTTCCGGGACTAGCGGGAGGGGCGTATACAATGAGCAGTTCTTC. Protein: CASSRSGTSGRGVYNEQFF.

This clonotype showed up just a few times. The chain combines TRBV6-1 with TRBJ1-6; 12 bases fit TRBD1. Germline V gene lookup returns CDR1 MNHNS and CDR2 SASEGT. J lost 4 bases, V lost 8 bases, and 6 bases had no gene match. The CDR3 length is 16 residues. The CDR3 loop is CASRQGQGAYNSPLHF. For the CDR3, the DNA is TGTGCCAGCCGTCAGGGACAGGGGGCTTATAATTCACCCCTCCACTTT.

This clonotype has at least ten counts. Here the CDR3 DNA reads TGTGCCAGCACCGGGGAGCTGATAATTTCCAACACCGGGGAGCTGTTTTTT. It specifies CASTGELIISNTGELFF. V usage is TRBV6-1 and J usage is TRBJ2-2; maybe TRBD2 (5 bases). Germline V gene data show CDR1 as MNHNS and CDR2 as SASEGT. This CDR3 contains 17 residues. Deletions cut 7 bases from V and 2 bases from J, with 20 bases between.

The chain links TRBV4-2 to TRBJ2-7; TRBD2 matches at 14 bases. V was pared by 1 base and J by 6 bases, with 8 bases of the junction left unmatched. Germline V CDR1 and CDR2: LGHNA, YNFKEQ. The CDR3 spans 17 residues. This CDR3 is CASSQGGPGLAGGEQYF. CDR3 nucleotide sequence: TGTGCCAGCAGCCAAGGCGGACCCGGACTAGCGGGAGGCGAGCAGTACTTC.

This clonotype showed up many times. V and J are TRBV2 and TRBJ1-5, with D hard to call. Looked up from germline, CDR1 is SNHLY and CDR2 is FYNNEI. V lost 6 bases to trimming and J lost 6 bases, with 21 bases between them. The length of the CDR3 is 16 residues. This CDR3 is CASSDVSWGSSQPQHF. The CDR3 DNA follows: TGTGCCAGCAGCGACGTGAGTTGGGGTTCTAGTCAGCCCCAGCATTTT.

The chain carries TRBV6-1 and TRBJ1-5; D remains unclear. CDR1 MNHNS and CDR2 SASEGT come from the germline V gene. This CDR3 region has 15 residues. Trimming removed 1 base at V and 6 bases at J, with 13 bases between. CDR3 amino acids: CASSEGWEISQPQHF. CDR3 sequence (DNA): TGTGCCAGCAGTGAAGGGTGGGAAATTAGTCAGCCCCAGCATTTT.

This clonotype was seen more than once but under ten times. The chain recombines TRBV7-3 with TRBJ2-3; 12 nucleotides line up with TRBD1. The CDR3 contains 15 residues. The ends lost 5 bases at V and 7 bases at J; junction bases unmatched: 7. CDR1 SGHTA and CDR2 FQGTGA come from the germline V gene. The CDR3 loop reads CASSAGTGGVYTQYF. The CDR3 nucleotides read TGTGCCAGCAGCGCCGGGACAGGGGGCGTTTATACGCAGTATTTT.

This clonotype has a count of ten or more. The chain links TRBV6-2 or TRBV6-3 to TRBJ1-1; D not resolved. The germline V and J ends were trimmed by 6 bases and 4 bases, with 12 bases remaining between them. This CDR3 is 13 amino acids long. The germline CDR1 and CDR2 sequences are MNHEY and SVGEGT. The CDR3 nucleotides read TGTGCCAGCAGCGAGGTTCTGTTCACTGAAGCTTTCTTT. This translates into CASSEVLFTEAFF.

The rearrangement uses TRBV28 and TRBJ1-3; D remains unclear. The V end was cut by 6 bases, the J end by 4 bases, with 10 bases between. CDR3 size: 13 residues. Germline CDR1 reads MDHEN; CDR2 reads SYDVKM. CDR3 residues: CASRGYEGNTIYF. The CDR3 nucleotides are TGTGCCAGCAGAGGGTACGAGGGAAACACCATATATTTT.

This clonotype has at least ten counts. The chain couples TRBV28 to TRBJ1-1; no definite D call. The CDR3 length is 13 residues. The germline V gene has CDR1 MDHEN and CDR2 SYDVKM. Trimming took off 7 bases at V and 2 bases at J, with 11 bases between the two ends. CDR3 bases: TGTGCCAGCAACCTTCTCCTTAACACTGAAGCTTTCTTT. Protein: CASNLLLNTEAFF. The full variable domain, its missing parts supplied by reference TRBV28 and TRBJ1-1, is DVKVTQSSRYLVKRTGEKVFLECVQDMDHENMFWYRQDPGLGLRLIYFSYDVKMKEKGDIPEGYSVSREKKERFSLILESASTNQTSMYLCASNLLLNTEAFFGQGTRLTVV.

The CDR3 loop is CASSISDLNSPLHF. CDR3 DNA sequence: TGTGCCAGCAGCATATCCGACTTAAATTCACCCCTCCACTTT. V gene TRBV7-8 combines with J gene TRBJ1-6; D is unclear. Germline lookup yields CDR1 SGHVS and CDR2 FQNEAQ. The CDR3 covers 14 residues. V lost 5 bases and J lost 7, with 12 bases in between. Looking up the rest from reference TRBV7-8 and TRBJ1-6 gives the full variable domain: GAGVSQSPRYKVAKRGQDVALRCDPISGHVSLFWYQQALGQGPEFLTYFQNEAQLDKSGLPSDRFFAERPEGSVSTLKIQRTQQEDSAVYLCASSISDLNSPLHFGNGTRLTVT.

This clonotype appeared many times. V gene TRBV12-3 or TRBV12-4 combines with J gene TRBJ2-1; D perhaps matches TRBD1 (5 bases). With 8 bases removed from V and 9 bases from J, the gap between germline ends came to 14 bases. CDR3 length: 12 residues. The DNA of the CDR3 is TGTGCCAGCCACCACGAAGGGGCTGAGCAGTTCTTC. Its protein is CASHHEGAEQFF.

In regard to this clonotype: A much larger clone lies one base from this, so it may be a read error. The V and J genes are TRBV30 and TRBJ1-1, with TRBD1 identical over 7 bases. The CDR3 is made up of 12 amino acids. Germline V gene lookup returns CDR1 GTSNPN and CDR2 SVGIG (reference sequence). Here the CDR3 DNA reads TGTGCCTGGAGTACGGGACAGAATGAAGCTTCCTTT. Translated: CAWSTGQNEASF.